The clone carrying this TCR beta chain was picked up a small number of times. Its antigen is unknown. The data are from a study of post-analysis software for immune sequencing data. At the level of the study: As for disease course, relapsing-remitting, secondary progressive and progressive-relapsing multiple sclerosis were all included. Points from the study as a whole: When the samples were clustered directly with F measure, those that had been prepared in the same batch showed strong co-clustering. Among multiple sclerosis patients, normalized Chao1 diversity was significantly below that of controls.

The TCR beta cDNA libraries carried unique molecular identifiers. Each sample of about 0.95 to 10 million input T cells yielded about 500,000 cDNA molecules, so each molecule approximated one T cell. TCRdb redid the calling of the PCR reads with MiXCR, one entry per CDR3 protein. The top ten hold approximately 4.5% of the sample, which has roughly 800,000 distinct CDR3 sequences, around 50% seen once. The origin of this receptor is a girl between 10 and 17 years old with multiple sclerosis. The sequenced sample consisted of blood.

The CDR3 spells CATSRGALDRNSYEQYF. The CDR3 nucleotides read TGTGCCACCAGCAGAGGGGCCCTAGACAGGAACTCCTACGAGCAGTACTTC. This rearrangement joins TRBV15 to TRBJ2-7; D perhaps matches TRBD1 (6 bases). The germline gives CDR1 LNHNV, CDR2 YYDKDF (reference sequence). The CDR3 totals 17 residues. The V and J ends lost 1 base and 0 bases respectively, with 16 bases between them.